This paragraph covers one TCR beta chain sequence. The data are from a study of siplizumab effects on memory and regulatory T cells. With 7 bases clipped from V and 8 bases from J, the junction kept 7 bases outside the gene matches. Germline CDR1 and CDR2: SQVTM and ANQGSEA. The CDR3 covers 12 residues. Profiling relied on immunoSEQ multiplex PCR, and the TCRdb table lists in-frame clones only, not all of them. The table records some 97,000 clones, 75% to 95% of them present only once. This TCR was sampled from a human donor in good health. Some clones in this sample may be carry-over from other donors' samples. The V gene is TRBV29-1, the J gene TRBJ1-2, with 10 positions matching TRBD1. The material sequenced was CD4+ T cells sorted from blood. CDR3 DNA sequence: TGCAGCGCGACAGGGGGCGTGTGGGGCTACACCTTC. It translates to CSATGGVWGYTF. The whole variable domain, remainder taken from reference TRBV29-1 and TRBJ1-2, is SAVISQKPSRDICQRGTSLTIQCQVDSQVTMMFWYRQQPGQSLTLIATANQGSEATYESGFVIDKFPISRPNLTFSTLTVSNMSPEDSSIYLCSATGGVWGYTFGSGTRLTVV.